A single sample gave rise to the 5 T cell receptor beta chains below, sequenced in a study of molecular identifiers for immune sequencing clone quantification. MiXCR, run by TCRdb on the PCR reads, gives a single entry per CDR3 protein. This table has around 470,000 distinct CDR3 sequences, approximately 25% appearing once. Sequencing was done on a sample of naive CD8+ T cells from blood, with Jurkat cell RNA spiked in. Noted subset: FACS-sorted CD8+CD4-CCR7+CD45RA+ naive T cells. Receptors originate from a human donor in good health. Some libraries in this study had Jurkat cell RNA spiked in.

This clonotype was counted many times. The chain recombines TRBV5-6 with TRBJ2-7, with a possible D match to TRBD2 (6 bases). The CDR3 is 15 amino acids. CDR1 SGHDT and CDR2 YYEEEE come from the germline V gene. Between the trimmed V and J ends, which lost 0 bases and 2 bases, there was a span of 12 bases. CDR3 loop: CASSLGSSGPYEQYF. The DNA of the CDR3 is TGTGCCAGCAGCTTGGGAAGTAGCGGACCCTACGAGCAGTACTTC.

The chain employs TRBV24-1 and TRBJ2-5, with unresolved D. The CDR3 totals 14 residues. Germline-derived CDR1 and CDR2 are KGHDR and SFDVKD. V lost 6 bases and J 5 bases, leaving 15 bases between the germline ends. This CDR3 is CATSTPVGNETQYF. CDR3 nucleotides: TGTGCCACCAGTACCCCGGTGGGGAATGAGACCCAGTACTTC.

This clonotype was found many times. V usage is TRBV12-3 or TRBV12-4 and J usage is TRBJ1-5, with 8 nucleotides matching TRBD1. This CDR3 comprises 15 residues. V lost 2 bases and J lost 6; bases outside the gene matches: 6. The CDR3 region is CASSLNQQGGQPQHF. DNA of the CDR3: TGTGCCAGCAGTTTAAATCAACAGGGGGGTCAGCCCCAGCATTTT.

Here the CDR3 reads CASSYSGGADGYTF. CDR3 nucleotides: TGTGCCAGCAGTTACTCGGGGGGAGCGGATGGCTACACCTTC. J is TRBJ1-2 and V is TRBV6-5; possible D gene TRBD1, 5 bases. Germline CDR1 and CDR2: MNHEY and SVGAGI. CDR3 length equals 14 residues. The germline V and J ends were trimmed by 0 bases and 6 bases, with 11 bases remaining between them.

The CDR3 reads CASSSGTGWLTDTQYF. CDR3 bases: TGTGCCAGCAGTTCCGGGACGGGTTGGTTAACAGATACGCAGTATTTT. The chain recombines TRBV27 with TRBJ2-3, with D perhaps TRBD1 or TRBD2 (5 bases each). Per the germline V gene, CDR1 is MNHEY and CDR2 is SMNVEV (reference sequence). With 4 bases removed from V and 3 bases from J, the gap between germline ends came to 17 bases. The CDR3 length is 16 residues.